These 25 T cell receptor beta chains were all obtained from the same sample, sequenced in a study of blood T cell repertoires in COVID-19. Data came from immunoSEQ multiplex PCR; TCRdb stores just in-frame clones and leaves some out. The table lists about 140,000 clones, about 83% of them singletons. The sequenced sample was peripheral blood. The receptors were sampled from a man aged 50 to 60 with acute or convalescent COVID-19.

The V gene is TRBV6-6, the J gene TRBJ1-2; tentatively, D is TRBD1 (6 bases). The germline V and J ends were trimmed by 0 bases and 7 bases, with 12 bases remaining between them. Germline V gives CDR1 MNHNY, CDR2 SVGAGI (reference sequence). The CDR3 length is 14 residues. The CDR3 DNA reads TGTGCCAGCAGTTACTCGAGGGGGGGCGGTGGCTACACCTTC. Translated, it gives CASSYSRGGGGYTF.

The chain employs TRBV3-1 (or the pseudogene TRBV3-2) and TRBJ2-1; 10 bases align to TRBD1. V lost 4 bases to trimming and J lost 2 bases; unmatched junction nucleotides: 5. Germline lookup yields CDR1 LGHDT and CDR2 YNNKEL (reference sequence). This CDR3 has 16 residues. CDR3 bases: TGTGCCAGCAGCCCCCCCGGGACAGGGGCCTACAATGAGCAGTTCTTC. Protein: CASSPPGTGAYNEQFF.

The gene calls are TRBV11-2 and TRBJ2-7; no reliable D call. Trimming took 5 bases from V and 5 from J, leaving 13 bases between them. Germline assignment: CDR1 SGHAT and CDR2 FQNNGV. CDR3 length equals 13 residues. This CDR3 reads CASSPPLFHEQYF. Written as DNA, the CDR3 is TGTGCCAGCAGCCCCCCCCTTTTCCACGAGCAGTACTTC.

The rearrangement joins TRBV11-2 to TRBJ2-1; D is unresolved. CDR3 length: 13 amino acids. V was shortened by 3 bases and J by 8 bases, with 11 bases between the two germline ends. Per the germline V gene, CDR1 is SGHAT and CDR2 is FQNNGV. CDR3 protein: CASSLGPSHEQFF. The CDR3 coding sequence is TGTGCCAGCAGCTTGGGCCCCTCCCATGAGCAGTTCTTC.

The chain employs TRBV5-4 and TRBJ2-5, with D possibly matching TRBD1 (6 bases). Germline V CDR1 and CDR2: SGHNT, YYREEE (reference sequence). The ends were cut back, 4 bases at V and 2 bases at J, with 9 bases in the middle. The CDR3 extends over 13 amino acids. CDR3 loop: CASSPGTQETQYF. The DNA of the CDR3 is TGTGCCAGCAGCCCAGGGACACAAGAGACCCAGTACTTC.

The J gene is TRBJ1-1, the V gene TRBV5-4, with D perhaps TRBD1 (6 bases). Germline assignment: CDR1 SGHNT and CDR2 YYREEE (reference sequence). The CDR3 totals 13 residues. The V gene lost 0 bases and the J gene lost 6 bases, with 9 bases spanning the gap. CDR3 in amino acids: CASSLGQGSEAFF. The CDR3 DNA reads as TGTGCCAGCAGCTTGGGGCAGGGGTCTGAAGCTTTCTTT.

This rearrangement joins TRBV6-1 to TRBJ1-5, with TRBD1 matching over 8 bases. The CDR3 spans 15 residues. Germline assignment: CDR1 MNHNS and CDR2 SASEGT. V lost 3 bases, J lost 1 base, and 2 bases stayed unmatched. In nucleotides, the CDR3 is TGTGCCAGCAGTGATCAGGGGGCGAGCAATCAGCCCCAGCATTTT. Translating it yields CASSDQGASNQPQHF.

This clone was seen only once. This chain joins TRBV7-6 and TRBJ2-7, with a weak D call TRBD2 (5 bases). Germline V gene lookup returns CDR1 SGHVS and CDR2 FNYEAQ. CDR3 size: 13 residues. Trimming removed 5 bases from V and 6 bases from J, with 14 bases in between. The CDR3 loop is CASSLIGGSEQYF. CDR3 DNA sequence: TGTGCCAGCAGCCTTATAGGCGGGTCCGAGCAGTACTTC.

V gene TRBV11-3 combines with J gene TRBJ2-7; TRBD2 matches at 8 bases. CDR1 SGHNT and CDR2 YENEEA come from the germline V gene. The J segment lost 0 bases and the V segment lost 5 bases, leaving 9 bases of the junction unmatched. The CDR3 runs to 16 residues. The CDR3: CASSPREGSFSYEQYV. The CDR3 DNA is TGTGCCAGCAGCCCCCGGGAGGGCAGCTTCTCCTACGAGCAGTACGTC.

This clone was picked up one time. The chain employs TRBV30 and TRBJ2-2, with D perhaps TRBD1 (6 bases). CDR1 is GTSNPN, CDR2 SVGIG, per germline (reference sequence). V was clipped by 3 bases and J by 4 bases, with 12 bases between them. The CDR3 has 14 amino acids. CDR3 nucleotides: TGTGCCTGGAGCCCGGGACACCCCACCGGGGAGCTGTTTTTT. This gives the protein CAWSPGHPTGELFF.

The chain uses TRBV18 and TRBJ2-1; 9 bases fit TRBD1. The CDR3 length is 15 residues. J was trimmed by 4 bases and V by 4 bases; bases with no gene match: 5. CDR1 KGHSH and CDR2 LQKENI come from the germline V gene. This CDR3 is CASSHGTGIYNEQFF. The CDR3 DNA reads TGTGCCAGCTCACACGGGACAGGGATATACAATGAGCAGTTCTTC.

The rearrangement links TRBV5-1 to TRBJ1-1; D gene ambiguous. Germline-derived CDR1 and CDR2 are SGHRS and YFSETQ. The germline V and J ends were trimmed by 4 bases and 3 bases, with 10 bases remaining between them. The CDR3 loop spans 13 amino acids. CDR3 residues: CASSRILDTEAFF. The CDR3 DNA reads TGCGCCAGCAGCCGTATTCTCGACACTGAAGCTTTCTTT. Variable domain in full (rest from reference TRBV5-1 and TRBJ1-1): KAGVTQTPRYLIKTRGQQVTLSCSPISGHRSVSWYQQTPGQGLQFLFEYFSETQRNKGNFPGRFSGRQFSNSRSEMNVSTLELGDSALYLCASSRILDTEAFFGQGTRLTVV.

The chain joins TRBV19 to TRBJ2-4; D is perhaps TRBD2 (5 bases). Germline CDR1 and CDR2: LNHDA and SQIVND (reference sequence). The CDR3 is 17 residues long. V lost 4 bases and J lost 3, with 19 bases in between. CDR3 residues: CASSTSPSNGDKNIQYF. As DNA, the CDR3 is TGTGCCAGTAGTACCTCCCCATCGAACGGGGACAAAAACATTCAGTACTTC. Combining the CDR3 with reference TRBV19 and TRBJ2-4 gives the whole variable domain DGGITQSPKYLFRKEGQNVTLSCEQNLNHDAMYWYRQDPGQGLRLIYYSQIVNDFQKGDIAEGYSVSREKKESFPLTVTSAQKNPTAFYLCASSTSPSNGDKNIQYFGAGTRLSVL.

The gene calls are TRBV6-4 and TRBJ2-3; D is perhaps TRBD2 (5 bases). Trimming stripped 0 bases from V and 0 bases from J, with 13 bases between. The CDR3 has 17 residues. The germline V gene has CDR1 MRHNA and CDR2 SNTAGT. The CDR3 nucleotides are TGTGCCAGCAGTGACTCGAACGCGGGCGTAAGCACAGATACGCAGTATTTT. It translates to CASSDSNAGVSTDTQYF.

A few counts support this clone. The chain links TRBV6-5 to TRBJ1-6; TRBD1 aligns across 9 bases. Per germline, CDR1 MNHEY and CDR2 SVGAGI. CDR3 length: 13 residues. V gave up 8 bases and J gave up 5 bases; unmatched junction bases: 1. The CDR3 DNA sequence: TGTGCCAGCGGGGACAGGGATAATTCACCCCTCCACTTT. This gives the protein CASGDRDNSPLHF.

This clone was found a few times. The CDR3 sequence is CASSGLAWTQYF. Written as DNA, the CDR3 is TGTGCCAGCAGCGGACTAGCGTGGACCCAGTACTTC. The chain is built from TRBV7-2 and TRBJ2-5; 9 nucleotides match TRBD2. The V and J ends lost 5 bases and 7 bases, in that order; junction bases with no gene match: 2. The CDR3 contains 12 residues. Germline loops: CDR1 SGHTA, CDR2 FQGNSA.

This sequence joins TRBV10-1 and TRBJ2-3; tentative D call: TRBD2 (5 bases). The germline V gene has CDR1 WNHNN and CDR2 SYGVQD (reference sequence). This CDR3 has 14 residues. Trimming stripped 4 bases from V and 0 bases from J, with 8 bases between. CDR3 loop: CASSAEGSTDTQYF. DNA of the CDR3: TGCGCCAGCAGTGCCGAGGGTAGCACAGATACGCAGTATTTT.

This clone occurred once. CDR3 residues: CASSKGVGQGVYNEQFF. CDR3 bases: TGTGCCAGCAGCAAGGGTGTGGGACAGGGTGTCTACAATGAGCAGTTCTTC. V is TRBV27 and J is TRBJ2-1, with 9 bases aligning to TRBD1. V dropped 6 bases and J dropped 3; count of bases not matched to a gene: 12. The germline V gene encodes CDR1 MNHEY and CDR2 SMNVEV (reference sequence). The CDR3 sequence is 17 residues long.

The rearrangement uses TRBV6-1 and TRBJ2-3, with D possibly being TRBD2 (6 bases). V lost 3 bases, J lost 4 bases, and 11 bases lay in between. The CDR3 has 14 residues. Germline values: CDR1 MNHNS, CDR2 SASEGT. CDR3 sequence: CASSELGLPDTQYF. Written as DNA, the CDR3 is TGTGCCAGCAGTGAGCTGGGACTCCCAGATACGCAGTATTTT.

J is TRBJ2-3 and V is TRBV5-8; D gene uncertain. The ends were cut back, 4 bases at V and 5 bases at J, with 11 bases in the middle. Looked up from germline, CDR1 is SGHTS and CDR2 is YDEGEE. The CDR3 loop spans 13 amino acids. CDR3 sequence (DNA): TGTGCCAGCAGCCCCTCGCTGAGAGATACGCAGTATTTT. Its protein is CASSPSLRDTQYF. The full variable domain, in which reference TRBV5-8 and TRBJ2-3 provide the parts outside the CDR3, is EAGVTQSPTHLIKTRGQQATLRCSPISGHTSVYWYQQALGLGLQFLLWYDEGEERNRGNFPPRFSGRQFPNYSSELNVNALELEDSALYLCASSPSLRDTQYFGPGTRLTVL.

The chain is built from TRBV10-3 and TRBJ2-7; D possibly corresponds to TRBD1 (5 bases). Germline V gene sequence: CDR1 ENHRY, CDR2 SYGVKD. This CDR3 has 14 residues. V lost 0 bases and J lost 5, with 11 bases in between. CDR3 in amino acids: CAISESAGYHEQYF. Here the CDR3 DNA reads TGTGCCATCAGTGAGTCGGCAGGGTACCACGAGCAGTACTTC.

This clone was seen a few times. This sequence joins TRBV5-1 and TRBJ1-4, with D possibly TRBD1 on 5 matching bases. Looked up from germline, CDR1 is SGHRS and CDR2 is YFSETQ. The CDR3 is 14 amino acids. The V end was cut by 4 bases, the J end by 1 base, with 8 bases between. CDR3 loop: CASSPQGTNEKLFF. The CDR3 nucleotides read TGCGCCAGCAGCCCGCAGGGAACTAATGAAAAACTGTTTTTT.

For this clone: Other DNA sequences within the sample encode an identical CDR3. This chain connects TRBV12-3 or TRBV12-4 to TRBJ1-1; D is ambiguous. CDR3 length: 11 amino acids. V was cut by 3 bases and J by 8 bases, with 7 bases left in between. The CDR3 sequence is CASSLTGEAFF. CDR3 nucleotides: TGTGCCAGCAGTTTGACCGGGGAAGCTTTCTTT.

This clone is labeled as medium-sized. The J gene is TRBJ2-7, the V gene TRBV3-1 (or the pseudogene TRBV3-2), with 7 bases matching TRBD2. The CDR3 is made up of 17 amino acids. Germline CDR1 is LGHDT and CDR2 is YNNKEL (reference sequence). Trimming took 0 bases from V and 3 from J; bases not matched to a gene: 11. The CDR3 DNA follows: TGTGCCAGCAGCCAAGATAGGGGAGGGGCGCTCATCTACGAGCAGTACGTC. Translating gives CASSQDRGGALIYEQYV.

This clone was counted a single time. The chain couples TRBV7-2 to TRBJ2-3; 15 positions match TRBD2. The CDR3 is 18 residues long. Germline V CDR1 and CDR2: SGHTA, FQGNSA. V shed 6 bases, J shed 6 bases, and the junction held 13 bases outside the gene matches. In DNA, the CDR3 is TGTGCCAGCAGTACCTGGACTAGCGGGGGGGGTATCGTGGATACGCAGTATTTT. Its protein product is CASSTWTSGGGIVDTQYF.